This T cell receptor (beta chain) came from a study of spatial heterogeneity in lung cancer. With 2 bases removed from V and 1 base from J, the gap between germline ends came to 6 bases. The CDR3 totals 14 residues. Germline V gene lookup returns CDR1 SGHAT and CDR2 FQNNGV. Individual TCR cDNA molecules each bore their own unique molecular identifier. Each CDR3 protein gets one entry after TCRdb re-called the 5' RACE reads with MiXCR. The top ten hold 35% to 50% of the sample, which has tens of thousands of distinct CDR3 sequences, more than 10% seen once. Documented time point: sample taken at primary tumor resection.

The TCR comes from a male donor with early-stage non-small cell lung cancer. The chain couples TRBV11-2 to TRBJ1-5; unclear D gene. This material consisted of PBMCs, taken at surgery. The chain's CDR3 is CASSLHASNQPQHF. CDR3 bases: TGTGCCAGCAGCTTACACGCGAGCAATCAGCCCCAGCATTTT.